This T cell receptor (beta chain) was sequenced for a study of regulatory T cells in long-lasting Graves disease. As for time point: persistent/refractory GD, antithyroid drugs over 5 years with positive TRAb. Construction of the TCR library relied on RNA isolated from PBMCs. Assembly of TCR beta libraries relied on iRepertoire HTBI primers together with Arm-PCR of CDR3 regions. From the multiplex PCR reads, TCRdb called clonotypes with MiXCR, one entry per CDR3 protein. The profile shows 400,000 to 500,000 distinct CDR3 sequences, 20% of them singletons. Germline V gene lookup returns CDR1 SGDLS and CDR2 YYNGEE. With V trimmed by 0 bases and J by 2 bases, 2 bases remained unmatched. The CDR3 is made up of 14 amino acids. This clonotype was seen a few times.

This chain links TRBV9 with TRBJ2-7; 7 nucleotides align to TRBD1. This TCR was sampled from a female donor with Graves disease. The sample in question was peripheral blood mononuclear cells (PBMCs), obtained when the disease was refractory, from a patient treated with antithyroid drugs. The CDR3 loop reads CASSVEGQPYEQYF. The CDR3 DNA follows: TGTGCCAGCAGCGTAGAGGGACAGCCCTACGAGCAGTACTTC.